Below are 20 T cell receptor beta chains sequenced from a single sample in a study of T-cell reconstitution after alpha-beta-depleted transplantation in children (dated by TCRdb to about 2016). Receptor libraries were prepared by PCR. The listed sequencing device is Illumina HiSeq 2500. TCR libraries were prepared with molecular barcoding, using unique molecular identifiers to normalize TCRbeta repertoire quantification. The public reads were run again by TCRdb, first through fastp at Q25 and then through MiXCR, and only productive beta chains were kept. Under each unique CDR3 protein, matching rows form one entry showing the most common genes and DNA. A total of some 520,000 distinct CDR3 sequences appear in this sample, 32% of them only once. The ten largest clonotypes hold 2% to 2.5% of the sample. The source was PBMCs from the stem cell graft donor, collected from the stem cell graft. The receptor source for this set is a human donor who donated a stem cell graft to a child with aplastic anemia.

CDR3 sequence: CASSVGPELETQYF. The CDR3 DNA is TGTGCCAGCAGCGTCGGGCCTGAACTGGAGACCCAGTACTTC. This chain uses TRBV9 with TRBJ2-5; D unclear. Germline V CDR1 and CDR2: SGDLS, YYNGEE. V was clipped by 2 bases and J by 5 bases, with 13 bases between them. The CDR3 is made up of 14 amino acids.

This clonotype was found a few times. The J gene is TRBJ2-7, the V gene TRBV5-1; 7 bases match TRBD1. The CDR3 spans 14 residues. CDR1 and CDR2 (germline): SGHRS, YFSETQ. The junction had 15 bases not matched to a gene; V was cut back by 3 bases and J by 12 bases. The CDR3 is CASSWETGNGEWYF. CDR3 nucleotides: TGCGCCAGCAGCTGGGAGACAGGGAACGGCGAGTGGTACTTC.

This clonotype was recorded a few times. The chain has TRBV7-2 and TRBJ1-1, with D unresolved. Germline V gene data show CDR1 as SGHTA and CDR2 as FQGNSA. The germline V and J ends were trimmed by 4 bases and 3 bases, with 12 bases remaining between them. The CDR3 sequence is 14 residues long. The CDR3 reads CASSSVPQYTEAFF. The CDR3 bases are TGTGCCAGCAGCTCGGTCCCACAGTACACTGAAGCTTTCTTT.

This clonotype has only a few counts. The genes are TRBV30 and TRBJ2-1; tentatively, D is TRBD2 (6 bases). The CDR3 contains 12 residues. Germline values: CDR1 GTSNPN, CDR2 SVGIG (reference sequence). Trimming cost V 1 base and J 10 bases, with 11 bases left between them. Here the CDR3 reads CAWSALGGEQFF. CDR3 nucleotides: TGTGCCTGGAGTGCCCTCGGGGGAGAGCAGTTCTTC.

The chain is built from TRBV7-2 and TRBJ1-5; D gene unclear. This CDR3 spans 14 amino acids. Germline-derived CDR1 and CDR2 are SGHTA and FQGNSA. V was shortened by 5 bases and J by 2 bases, with 10 bases between the two germline ends. CDR3 DNA sequence: TGTGCCAGCAGCAATAGTCCGGGCAATCAGCCCCAGCATTTT. Translated, it gives CASSNSPGNQPQHF.

V and J are TRBV6-2 or TRBV6-3 and TRBJ1-1; weak D call: TRBD1 (5 bases). This CDR3 is 14 amino acids long. Germline lookup yields CDR1 MNHEY and CDR2 SVGEGT. The CDR3 here is CAICPGPMNTEAFF. The CDR3 DNA sequence: TGTGCGATTTGCCCAGGGCCAATGAACACTGAAGCTTTCTTT.

In this sample, this clonotype turned up a few times. This chain joins TRBV5-1 and TRBJ2-2; the D is unclear. The ends were cut back, 0 bases at V and 5 bases at J, with 8 bases in the middle. The CDR3 is 14 residues long. Looked up from germline, CDR1 is SGHRS and CDR2 is YFSETQ. The CDR3 spells CASSLESATGELFF. CDR3 nucleotides: TGCGCCAGCAGCTTGGAGAGCGCAACCGGGGAGCTGTTTTTT.

J is TRBJ2-2 and V is TRBV15, with D perhaps TRBD1 (6 bases). This CDR3 has 19 amino acids. The ends were cut back, 3 bases at V and 2 bases at J, with 22 bases in the middle. Germline CDR1 LNHNV, CDR2 YYDKDF (reference sequence). This CDR3 is CATSRYRSLDRINTGELFF. CDR3 nucleotides: TGTGCCACCAGCAGGTACCGGTCTCTGGACAGAATTAACACCGGGGAGCTGTTTTTT.

V gene TRBV5-4 combines with J gene TRBJ2-3, with 8 bases identical to TRBD2. V dropped 1 base and J dropped 2; count of bases not matched to a gene: 9. The CDR3 length is 17 residues. Germline CDR1 SGHNT, CDR2 YYREEE (reference sequence). CDR3 residues: CASSLMAGGGSTDTQYF. The CDR3 nucleotides are TGTGCCAGCAGCTTGATGGCGGGGGGAGGCTCCACAGATACGCAGTATTTT. The variable domain in full, with the rest retrieved from reference TRBV5-4 and TRBJ2-3, is ETGVTQSPTHLIKTRGQQVTLRCSSQSGHNTVSWYQQALGQGPQFIFQYYREEENGRGNFPPRFSGLQFPNYSSELNVNALELDDSALYLCASSLMAGGGSTDTQYFGPGTRLTVL.

The V call is TRBV28, the J call TRBJ1-2, with a tentative D call TRBD1 (6 bases). Trimming took off 2 bases at V and 4 bases at J, with 17 bases between the two ends. The CDR3 is 16 amino acids. CDR1 is MDHEN, CDR2 SYDVKM, per germline. Here the CDR3 reads CASSLEGEGRTYGYTF. The CDR3 DNA is TGTGCCAGCAGTTTAGAGGGGGAAGGCCGGACCTATGGCTACACCTTC.

This chain uses TRBV7-2 with TRBJ2-5; D gene unclear. Trimming left V 0 bases short and J 10 bases short, with 9 bases between. CDR1 is SGHTA, CDR2 FQGNSA, per germline. The CDR3 has 12 residues. As DNA, the CDR3 is TGTGCCAGCAGCTTAGCGGGCCTAGACCAGTACTTC. The encoded protein is CASSLAGLDQYF.

This sequence joins TRBV12-3 or TRBV12-4 and TRBJ1-4; a possible D gene is TRBD1 (5 bases). Trimming removed 1 base from V and 10 bases from J, with 16 bases in between. This CDR3 region has 15 residues. CDR3 loop: CASSLDSGRGGKLFF. The CDR3 nucleotides read TGTGCCAGCAGTTTAGATTCGGGAAGGGGTGGAAAACTGTTTTTT.

This clonotype was counted between two and nine times. The chain combines TRBV7-2 with TRBJ1-5; TRBD1 matches at 7 bases. The germline CDR1 and CDR2 sequences are SGHTA and FQGNSA. Trimming removed 4 bases from V and 4 bases from J; junction bases left unmatched: 1. This CDR3 contains 13 residues. CDR3 sequence: CASSWGQNQPQHF. The CDR3 nucleotides are TGTGCCAGCAGCTGGGGACAGAATCAGCCCCAGCATTTT. The full variable domain, its missing parts supplied by reference TRBV7-2 and TRBJ1-5, is GAGVSQSPSNKVTEKGKDVELRCDPISGHTALYWYRQSLGQGLEFLIYFQGNSAPDKSGLPSDRFSAERTGGSVSTLTIQRTQQEDSAVYLCASSWGQNQPQHFGDGTRLSIL.

The gene calls are TRBV20-1 and TRBJ2-3; 8 bases align to TRBD2. CDR1 DFQATT and CDR2 SNEGSKA come from the germline V gene (reference sequence). Losses at the gene ends were 7 bases for V and 1 base for J; bases not matched to a gene: 7. This CDR3 comprises 14 residues. This chain's CDR3 is CSGGVGRGTDTQYF. Written as DNA, the CDR3 is TGCAGTGGCGGTGTCGGGAGGGGCACAGATACGCAGTATTTT.

The chain joins TRBV10-3 to TRBJ2-5, with TRBD2 matching over 9 bases. V lost 6 bases to trimming and J lost 0 bases; unmatched junction nucleotides: 5. This CDR3 has 15 residues. Germline CDR1 and CDR2: ENHRY and SYGVKD. CDR3 DNA: TGTGCCATCAGGCGGACTAGCGAAAACCAAGAGACCCAGTACTTC. This codes for CAIRRTSENQETQYF.

This clonotype was seen only a few times. This chain joins TRBV12-3 or TRBV12-4 and TRBJ1-4; D is perhaps TRBD1 (5 bases). The V end lost 6 bases, the J end lost 4 bases, and 12 bases lay between the germline ends. This CDR3 is built from 14 residues. CDR3 sequence: CASSQTARNEKLFF. The CDR3, as DNA: TGTGCCAGCAGCCAGACAGCACGTAATGAAAAACTGTTTTTT.

This clonotype was recorded a few times. This chain links TRBV9 with TRBJ2-5, with a weak D call TRBD2 (6 bases). Trimming stripped 3 bases from V and 5 bases from J, with 14 bases between. CDR1 and CDR2 (germline): SGDLS, YYNGEE. The CDR3 has 14 residues. This chain's CDR3 is CASSEGLLGETQYF. The DNA of the CDR3 is TGTGCCAGCAGCGAAGGACTATTGGGGGAGACCCAGTACTTC.

This chain joins TRBV7-2 and TRBJ1-3, with D hard to call. The CDR3 is 15 residues long. From germline, CDR1 is SGHTA and CDR2 FQGNSA. Trimming removed 0 bases from V and 0 bases from J, with 6 bases in between. The CDR3, as DNA: TGTGCCAGCAGCTTAGCACAGACCTCTGGAAACACCATATATTTT. Translated, it gives CASSLAQTSGNTIYF.

The chain joins TRBV7-2 to TRBJ2-5, with 7 positions matching TRBD2. J lost 2 bases, V lost 2 bases, and 5 bases had no gene match. CDR1 SGHTA and CDR2 FQGNSA come from the germline V gene. This CDR3 is built from 15 residues. CDR3 protein: CASSLRLAVQETQYF. The CDR3 DNA reads TGTGCCAGCAGCTTAAGACTAGCCGTACAAGAGACCCAGTACTTC.

This chain links TRBV5-1 with TRBJ2-5; D not certain. The J call may be mistaken, given a closer DNA end match to TRBJ2-1. Germline V CDR1 and CDR2: SGHRS, YFSETQ. CDR3 length: 13 residues. This CDR3 is CASSMTVHNEQFF. In DNA form, the CDR3 reads TGCGCCAGCAGCATGACTGTTCACAATGAGCAGTTCTTC.